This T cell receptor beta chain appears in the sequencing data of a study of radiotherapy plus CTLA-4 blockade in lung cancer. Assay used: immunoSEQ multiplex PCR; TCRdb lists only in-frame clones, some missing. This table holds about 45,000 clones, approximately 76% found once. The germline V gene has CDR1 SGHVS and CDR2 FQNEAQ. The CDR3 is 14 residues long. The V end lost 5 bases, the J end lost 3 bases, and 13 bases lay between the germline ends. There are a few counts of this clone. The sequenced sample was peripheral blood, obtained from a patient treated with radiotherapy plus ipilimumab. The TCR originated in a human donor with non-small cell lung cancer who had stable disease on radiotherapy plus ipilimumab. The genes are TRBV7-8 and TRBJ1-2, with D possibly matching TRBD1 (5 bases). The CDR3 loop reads CASSLREGYYGYTF. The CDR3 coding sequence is TGTGCCAGCAGCCTCCGAGAGGGGTACTATGGCTACACCTTC.